One sample yielded the 8 T cell receptor beta chains listed below, sequenced in a study of cytomegalovirus exposure and HLA in healthy donors. In the PCR, 60 Vbeta and 13 Jbeta primers were used. TCRdb's copy holds only in-frame clones and misses some; the assay was immunoSEQ multiplex PCR. Of a few hundred thousand clones in the sample, over 90% were seen once. The specimen was PBMCs. These receptors were collected from a girl aged 2-9 years in good health and CMV-seronegative.

The chain combines TRBV7-9 with TRBJ2-7; 12 nucleotides agree with TRBD1. The germline V gene has CDR1 SEHNR and CDR2 FQNEAQ (reference sequence). The V segment lost 5 bases and the J segment 2 bases; nucleotides outside the gene matches: 10. The CDR3 sequence is 17 residues long. This CDR3 reads CASSPPPGQGAPYEQYF. Written as DNA, the CDR3 is TGTGCCAGCAGCCCCCCTCCGGGACAGGGGGCCCCCTACGAGCAGTACTTC.

The chain joins TRBV9 to TRBJ2-2; 10 bases line up with TRBD2. CDR1 is SGDLS, CDR2 YYNGEE, per germline. This CDR3 is built from 16 residues. After removal of 0 bases from V and 7 bases from J, the junction contained 6 bases not matched to a gene. The CDR3 is CASSVVNSGRFGELFF. The CDR3 coding sequence is TGTGCCAGCAGCGTAGTTAATAGCGGGAGGTTCGGGGAGCTGTTTTTT. Drawing the rest from reference TRBV9 and TRBJ2-2, the complete variable domain is DSGVTQTPKHLITATGQRVTLRCSPRSGDLSVYWYQQSLDQGLQFLIQYYNGEERAKGNILERFSAQQFPDLHSELNLSSLELGDSALYFCASSVVNSGRFGELFFGEGSRLTVL.

The chain recombines TRBV19 with TRBJ2-7, with 8 positions matching TRBD1. CDR3 size: 15 residues. Germline V gene sequence: CDR1 LNHDA, CDR2 SQIVND (reference sequence). Unmatched junction bases numbered 11, after V lost 6 bases and J lost 4 bases. The CDR3 sequence: CASRSRGQGAYEQYF. CDR3 in DNA: TGTGCCAGTAGATCTCGTGGGCAGGGGGCGTACGAGCAGTACTTC.

V usage is TRBV25-1 and J usage is TRBJ2-1, with 9 bases that match TRBD1. With 6 bases clipped from V and 9 bases from J, the junction kept 12 bases outside the gene matches. Germline V gives CDR1 MGHDK, CDR2 SYGVNS. The CDR3 has 15 residues. This CDR3 reads CASSVPGTGIGEQFF. CDR3 DNA sequence: TGTGCCAGCAGCGTCCCCGGGACAGGGATCGGTGAGCAGTTCTTC.

The chain carries TRBV5-6 and TRBJ2-7; TRBD2 is a possible D gene (7 bases). Germline CDR1 SGHDT, CDR2 YYEEEE. V lost 0 bases, J lost 6 bases, and 16 bases lay in between. This CDR3 is 15 amino acids long. CDR3 sequence reads: CASSLGPRGGPEQYF. The CDR3 DNA reads as TGTGCCAGCAGCTTGGGGCCGAGGGGGGGACCCGAGCAGTACTTC.

The J gene is TRBJ2-5, the V gene TRBV4-1, with 13 bases lining up with TRBD2. The CDR3 is 17 residues long. V lost 4 bases to trimming and J lost 2 bases; unmatched junction nucleotides: 7. The germline V gene has CDR1 MGHRA and CDR2 YSYEKL. CDR3: CASSRTSGSSSQETQYF. In nucleotides, the CDR3 is TGCGCCAGCAGCCGGACTAGCGGGAGCAGTTCTCAAGAGACCCAGTACTTC.

V gene TRBV5-1 combines with J gene TRBJ1-1; D gene unclear. The CDR3 loop spans 12 amino acids. CDR1 is SGHRS, CDR2 YFSETQ, per germline. V lost 0 bases, J lost 3 bases, and 3 bases lay in between. CDR3 sequence reads: CASSLVDTEAFF. CDR3 nucleotide sequence: TGCGCCAGCAGCTTGGTAGACACTGAAGCTTTCTTT.

V and J are TRBV27 and TRBJ2-3, with D perhaps TRBD1 (5 bases). CDR3 size: 18 residues. Germline V gene lookup returns CDR1 MNHEY and CDR2 SMNVEV (reference sequence). Trimming took 4 bases from V and 1 from J, leaving 21 bases between them. CDR3 nucleotides: TGTGCCAGCAGTTCTAAACTGACAGAGCCTGGGGGCACAGATACGCAGTATTTT. This codes for CASSSKLTEPGGTDTQYF.